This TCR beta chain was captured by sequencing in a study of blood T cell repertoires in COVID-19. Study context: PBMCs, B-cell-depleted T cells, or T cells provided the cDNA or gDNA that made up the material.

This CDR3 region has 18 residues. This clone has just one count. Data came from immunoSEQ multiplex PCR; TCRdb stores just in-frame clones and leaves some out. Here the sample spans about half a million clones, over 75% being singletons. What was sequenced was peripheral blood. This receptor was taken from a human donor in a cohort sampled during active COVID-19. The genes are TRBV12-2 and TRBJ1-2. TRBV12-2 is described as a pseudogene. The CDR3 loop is CASRLALEVTNSLYGYTF. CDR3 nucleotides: TGTGCAAGTCGCTTAGCGCTCGAGGTGACTAACTCCTTATATGGCTACACCTTC.